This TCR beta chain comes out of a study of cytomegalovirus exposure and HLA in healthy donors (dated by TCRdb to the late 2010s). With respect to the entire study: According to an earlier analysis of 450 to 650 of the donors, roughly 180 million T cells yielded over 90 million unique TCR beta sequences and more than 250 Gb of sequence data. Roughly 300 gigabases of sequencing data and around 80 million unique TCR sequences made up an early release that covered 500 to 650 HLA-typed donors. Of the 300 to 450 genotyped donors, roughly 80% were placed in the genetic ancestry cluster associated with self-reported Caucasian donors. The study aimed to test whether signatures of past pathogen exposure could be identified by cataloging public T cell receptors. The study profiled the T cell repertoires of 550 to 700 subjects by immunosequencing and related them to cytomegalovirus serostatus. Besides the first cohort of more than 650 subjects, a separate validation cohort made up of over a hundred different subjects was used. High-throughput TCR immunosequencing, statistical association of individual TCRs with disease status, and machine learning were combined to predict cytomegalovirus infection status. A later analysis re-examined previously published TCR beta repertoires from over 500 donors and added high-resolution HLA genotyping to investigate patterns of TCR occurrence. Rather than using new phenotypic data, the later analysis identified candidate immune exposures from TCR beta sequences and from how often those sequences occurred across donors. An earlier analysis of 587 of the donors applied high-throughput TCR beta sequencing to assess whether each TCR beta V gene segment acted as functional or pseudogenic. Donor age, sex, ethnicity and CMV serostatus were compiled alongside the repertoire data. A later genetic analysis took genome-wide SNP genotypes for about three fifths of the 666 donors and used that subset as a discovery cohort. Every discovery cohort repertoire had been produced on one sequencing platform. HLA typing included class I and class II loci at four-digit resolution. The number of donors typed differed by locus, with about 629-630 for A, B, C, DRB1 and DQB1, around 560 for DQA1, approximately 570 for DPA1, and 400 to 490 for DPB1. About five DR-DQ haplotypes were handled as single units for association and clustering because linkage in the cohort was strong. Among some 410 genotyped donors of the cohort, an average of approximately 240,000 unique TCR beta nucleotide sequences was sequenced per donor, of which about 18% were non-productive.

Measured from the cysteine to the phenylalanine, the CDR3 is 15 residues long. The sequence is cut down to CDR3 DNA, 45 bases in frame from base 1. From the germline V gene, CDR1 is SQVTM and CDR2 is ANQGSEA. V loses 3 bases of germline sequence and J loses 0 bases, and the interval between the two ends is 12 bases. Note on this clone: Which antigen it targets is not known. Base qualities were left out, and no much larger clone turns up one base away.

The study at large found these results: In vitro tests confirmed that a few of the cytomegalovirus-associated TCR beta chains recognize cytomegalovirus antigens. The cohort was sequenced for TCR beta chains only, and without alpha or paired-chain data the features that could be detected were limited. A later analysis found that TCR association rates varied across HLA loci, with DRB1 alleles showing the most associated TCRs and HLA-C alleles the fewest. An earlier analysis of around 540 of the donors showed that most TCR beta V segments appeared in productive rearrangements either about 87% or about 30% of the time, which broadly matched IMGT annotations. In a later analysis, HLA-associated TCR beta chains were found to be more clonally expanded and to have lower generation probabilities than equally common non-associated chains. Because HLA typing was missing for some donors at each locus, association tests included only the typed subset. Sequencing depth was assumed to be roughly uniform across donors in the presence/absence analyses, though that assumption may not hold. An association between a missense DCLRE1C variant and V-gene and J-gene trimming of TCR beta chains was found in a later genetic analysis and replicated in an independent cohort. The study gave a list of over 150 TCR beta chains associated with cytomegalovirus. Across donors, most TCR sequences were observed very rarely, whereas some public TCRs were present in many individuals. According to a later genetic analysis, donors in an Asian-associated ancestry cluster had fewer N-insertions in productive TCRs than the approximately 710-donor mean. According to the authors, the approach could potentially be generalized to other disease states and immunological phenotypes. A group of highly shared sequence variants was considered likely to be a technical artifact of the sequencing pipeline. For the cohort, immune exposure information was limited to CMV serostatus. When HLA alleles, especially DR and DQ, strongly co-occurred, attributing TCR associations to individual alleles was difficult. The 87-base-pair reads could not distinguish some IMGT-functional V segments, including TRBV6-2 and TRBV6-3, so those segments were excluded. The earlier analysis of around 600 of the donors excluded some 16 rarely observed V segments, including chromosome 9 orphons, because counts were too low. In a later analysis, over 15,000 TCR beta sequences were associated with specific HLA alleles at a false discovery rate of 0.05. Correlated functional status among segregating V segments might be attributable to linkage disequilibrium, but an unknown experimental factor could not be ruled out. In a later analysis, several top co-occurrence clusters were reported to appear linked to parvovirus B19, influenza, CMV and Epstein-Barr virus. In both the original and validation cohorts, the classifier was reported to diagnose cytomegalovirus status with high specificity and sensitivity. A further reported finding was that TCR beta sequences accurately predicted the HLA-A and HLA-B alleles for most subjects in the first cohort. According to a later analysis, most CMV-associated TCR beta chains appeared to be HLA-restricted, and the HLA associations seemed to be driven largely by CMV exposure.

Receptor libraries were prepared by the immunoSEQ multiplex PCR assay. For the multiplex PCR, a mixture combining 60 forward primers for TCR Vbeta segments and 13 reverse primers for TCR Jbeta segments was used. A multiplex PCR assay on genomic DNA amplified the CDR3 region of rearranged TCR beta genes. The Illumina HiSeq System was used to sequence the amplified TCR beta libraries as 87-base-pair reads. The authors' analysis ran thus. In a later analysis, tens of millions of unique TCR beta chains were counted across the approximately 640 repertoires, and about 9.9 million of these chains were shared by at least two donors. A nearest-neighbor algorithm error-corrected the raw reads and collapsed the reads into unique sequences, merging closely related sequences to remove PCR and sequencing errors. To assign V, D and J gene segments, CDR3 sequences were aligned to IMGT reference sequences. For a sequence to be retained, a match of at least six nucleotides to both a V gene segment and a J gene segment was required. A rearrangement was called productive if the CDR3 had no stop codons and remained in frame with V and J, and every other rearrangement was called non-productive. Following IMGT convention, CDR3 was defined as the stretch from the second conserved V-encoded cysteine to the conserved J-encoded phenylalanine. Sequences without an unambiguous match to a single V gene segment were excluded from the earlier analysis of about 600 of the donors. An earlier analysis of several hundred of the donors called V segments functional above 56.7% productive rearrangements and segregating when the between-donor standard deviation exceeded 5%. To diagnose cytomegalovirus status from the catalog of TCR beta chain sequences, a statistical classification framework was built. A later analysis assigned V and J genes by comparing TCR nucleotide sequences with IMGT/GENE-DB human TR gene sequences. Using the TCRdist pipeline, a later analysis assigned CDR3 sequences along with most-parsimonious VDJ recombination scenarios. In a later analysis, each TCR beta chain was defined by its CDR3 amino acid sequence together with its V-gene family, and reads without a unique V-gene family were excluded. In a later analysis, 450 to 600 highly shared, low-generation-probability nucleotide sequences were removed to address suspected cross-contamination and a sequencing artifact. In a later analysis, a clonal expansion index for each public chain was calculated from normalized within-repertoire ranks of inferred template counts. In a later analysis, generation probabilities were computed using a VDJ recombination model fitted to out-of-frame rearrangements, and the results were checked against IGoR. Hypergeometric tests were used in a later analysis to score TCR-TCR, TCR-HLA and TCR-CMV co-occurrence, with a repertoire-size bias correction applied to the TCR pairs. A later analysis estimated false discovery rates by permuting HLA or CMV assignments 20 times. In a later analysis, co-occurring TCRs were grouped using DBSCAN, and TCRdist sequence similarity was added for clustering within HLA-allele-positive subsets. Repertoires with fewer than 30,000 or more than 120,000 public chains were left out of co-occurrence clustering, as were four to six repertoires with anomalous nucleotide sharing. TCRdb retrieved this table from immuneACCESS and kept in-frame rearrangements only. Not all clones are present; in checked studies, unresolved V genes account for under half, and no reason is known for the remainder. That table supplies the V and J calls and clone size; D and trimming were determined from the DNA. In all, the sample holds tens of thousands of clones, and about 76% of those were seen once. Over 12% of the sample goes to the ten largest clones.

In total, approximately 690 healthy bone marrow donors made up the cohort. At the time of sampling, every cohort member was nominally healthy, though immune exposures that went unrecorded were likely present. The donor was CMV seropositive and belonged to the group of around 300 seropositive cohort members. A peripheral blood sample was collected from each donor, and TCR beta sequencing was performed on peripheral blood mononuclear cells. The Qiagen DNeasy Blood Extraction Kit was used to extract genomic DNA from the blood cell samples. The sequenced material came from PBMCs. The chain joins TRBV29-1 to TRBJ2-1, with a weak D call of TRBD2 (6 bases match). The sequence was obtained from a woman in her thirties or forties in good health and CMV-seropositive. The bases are TGCAGCGTTGATACCGGGGGAGGCTCCTACAATGAGCAGTTCTTC. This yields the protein CSVDTGGGSYNEQFF.